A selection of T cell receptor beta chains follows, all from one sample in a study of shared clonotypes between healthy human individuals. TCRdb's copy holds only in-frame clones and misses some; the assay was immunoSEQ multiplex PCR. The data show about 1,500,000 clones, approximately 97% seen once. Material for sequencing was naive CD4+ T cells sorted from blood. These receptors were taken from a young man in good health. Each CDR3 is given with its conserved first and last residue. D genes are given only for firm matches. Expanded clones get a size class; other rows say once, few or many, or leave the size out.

TGCGCCAGCAGCGCCGGGACGGCTAACTATGGCTACACCTTC CASSAGTANYGYTF TRBJ1-2 NA NA TRBV5-1
TGCGCCAGCGGTTGTCGGTATGGGAATTTGGAGCAGTACTTC CASGCRYGNLEQYF TRBJ2-7 NA NA TRBV10-1
TGCGCCAGCAGCTTCGGGGCGGGCAGCTCCTACGAGCAGTACTTC CASSFGAGSSYEQYF TRBJ2-7 once NA TRBV5-1
TGTGCCAGCAGACCGAATCGGAGCGGGAGAAGCGGGACCGGGGAGCTGTTTTTT CASRPNRSGRSGTGELFF TRBJ2-2 NA TRBD2 TRBV25-1
TGTGCCAGCAGTGATCTCTGGCAGGGGGCGAGTGGGGCCAACGTCCTGACTTTC CASSDLWQGASGANVLTF TRBJ2-6 NA TRBD1 TRBV6-1
TGTGCCAGCGGTAACTCTGGGGCCAACGTCCTGACTTTC CASGNSGANVLTF TRBJ2-6 NA NA TRBV6-4
TGTGCCAGCAGCTTGGCGGGTCAAGGGGGAGGCTACACCTTC CASSLAGQGGGYTF TRBJ1-2 few NA TRBV5-6
TGCGCCAGCAGTGATCGGACCCGGACCTACGAGCAGTACTTC CASSDRTRTYEQYF TRBJ2-7 NA NA TRBV10-1
TGTGCCAGTAGGCCGGGGGGGTCCCAGAACACTGAAGCTTTCTTT CASRPGGSQNTEAFF TRBJ1-1 NA NA TRBV19
TGCGCCAGCAGCCCCGAGGGACGGACAAATCAGCCCCAGCATTTT CASSPEGRTNQPQHF TRBJ1-5 NA NA TRBV4-3
TGTGCCACCAGCAGAGGCGGAGCCTACAATGAGCAGTTCTTC CATSRGGAYNEQFF TRBJ2-1 NA NA TRBV15
TGTGCCAGCAGCTTAAGCCGGGACAGGAATCAGCCCCAGCATTTT CASSLSRDRNQPQHF TRBJ1-5 NA TRBD1 TRBV7-6
TGTGCCAGTAGTAATTTGTTCTACGAGCAGTACTTC CASSNLFYEQYF TRBJ2-7 NA NA TRBV19
TGTGCCAGCAGTTTGACCGGAGGTCGGTTCCGAAAGTACACCGGGGAGCTGTTTTTT CASSLTGGRFRKYTGELFF TRBJ2-2 once NA TRBV28
TGTGCCAGTAGTATCTCACTAGCGGAGTCAGCGAACACCGGGGAGCTGTTTTTT CASSISLAESANTGELFF TRBJ2-2 NA TRBD2 TRBV19
TGTGCCAGCAGCCGGAGGACAGGGGGCACTTATACGCAGTATTTT CASSRRTGGTYTQYF TRBJ2-3 NA TRBD1 TRBV28
TGTGCCAGCAATTCGGGGACGGGGGAGCTGTTTTTT CASNSGTGELFF TRBJ2-2 NA NA TRBV28
TGCGCCAGCAGTCAACCGCGGGGGAAAGAGACCCAGTACTTC CASSQPRGKETQYF TRBJ2-5 NA TRBD2 TRBV23-1
TGTGCCAGCAGCCCGGGGAAACTAGCGGTAACTTACGAGCAGTACTTC CASSPGKLAVTYEQYF TRBJ2-7 NA TRBD2 TRBV5-4
TGTGCCAGCAGCTCCTGGACAGGGACGAACACCGGGGAGCTGTTTTTT CASSSWTGTNTGELFF TRBJ2-2 NA TRBD1 TRBV7-2
TGTGCCAGCAGCGTAACTCAGGGTAGGCTGGATCAGCCCCAGCATTTT CASSVTQGRLDQPQHF TRBJ1-5 NA NA TRBV5-6
TGTGCCAGCAGCTTAGATGACTTCGGACAGGGGGCTTACAATGAGCAGTTCTTC CASSLDDFGQGAYNEQFF TRBJ2-1 NA TRBD1 TRBV11-2
TGTGCCAGCAGTTTTGCACAGTCCTACGAGCAGTACTTC CASSFAQSYEQYF TRBJ2-7 NA NA TRBV28
TGTGCCAGCTCACCAGCGAGGGGTCCTTCCTACGAGCAGTACTTC CASSPARGPSYEQYF TRBJ2-7 NA NA TRBV18
TGCGCCAGCAGCCAACCTGTAGGACAGAGGGGAGAGACCCAGTACTTC CASSQPVGQRGETQYF TRBJ2-5 once NA TRBV5-1
TGCAGTGTCCCTACCGGTCCCGAGCAGTACTTC CSVPTGPEQYF TRBJ2-7 NA NA TRBV20-1
TGTGCCAGCTCGCCGAGGTGGCCCACAGATACGCAGTATTTT CASSPRWPTDTQYF TRBJ2-3 NA NA TRBV13
TGTGCCAGCTCCCCTGCAGGGCCCTACGAGCAGTACTTC CASSPAGPYEQYF TRBJ2-7 NA NA TRBV18
TGTGCCAGCAGTGAAAACCAACTAGCCAAAAACATTCAGTACTTC CASSENQLAKNIQYF TRBJ2-4 NA NA TRBV6-1
TGTGCCGTCGGGGGGCGGGCTTTCTTT CAVGGRAFF TRBJ1-1 NA NA TRBV6-5
TGTGCCAGCAGCGGAGAGGCAAGGCCGAACACCGGGGAGCTGTTTTTT CASSGEARPNTGELFF TRBJ2-2 NA NA TRBV9